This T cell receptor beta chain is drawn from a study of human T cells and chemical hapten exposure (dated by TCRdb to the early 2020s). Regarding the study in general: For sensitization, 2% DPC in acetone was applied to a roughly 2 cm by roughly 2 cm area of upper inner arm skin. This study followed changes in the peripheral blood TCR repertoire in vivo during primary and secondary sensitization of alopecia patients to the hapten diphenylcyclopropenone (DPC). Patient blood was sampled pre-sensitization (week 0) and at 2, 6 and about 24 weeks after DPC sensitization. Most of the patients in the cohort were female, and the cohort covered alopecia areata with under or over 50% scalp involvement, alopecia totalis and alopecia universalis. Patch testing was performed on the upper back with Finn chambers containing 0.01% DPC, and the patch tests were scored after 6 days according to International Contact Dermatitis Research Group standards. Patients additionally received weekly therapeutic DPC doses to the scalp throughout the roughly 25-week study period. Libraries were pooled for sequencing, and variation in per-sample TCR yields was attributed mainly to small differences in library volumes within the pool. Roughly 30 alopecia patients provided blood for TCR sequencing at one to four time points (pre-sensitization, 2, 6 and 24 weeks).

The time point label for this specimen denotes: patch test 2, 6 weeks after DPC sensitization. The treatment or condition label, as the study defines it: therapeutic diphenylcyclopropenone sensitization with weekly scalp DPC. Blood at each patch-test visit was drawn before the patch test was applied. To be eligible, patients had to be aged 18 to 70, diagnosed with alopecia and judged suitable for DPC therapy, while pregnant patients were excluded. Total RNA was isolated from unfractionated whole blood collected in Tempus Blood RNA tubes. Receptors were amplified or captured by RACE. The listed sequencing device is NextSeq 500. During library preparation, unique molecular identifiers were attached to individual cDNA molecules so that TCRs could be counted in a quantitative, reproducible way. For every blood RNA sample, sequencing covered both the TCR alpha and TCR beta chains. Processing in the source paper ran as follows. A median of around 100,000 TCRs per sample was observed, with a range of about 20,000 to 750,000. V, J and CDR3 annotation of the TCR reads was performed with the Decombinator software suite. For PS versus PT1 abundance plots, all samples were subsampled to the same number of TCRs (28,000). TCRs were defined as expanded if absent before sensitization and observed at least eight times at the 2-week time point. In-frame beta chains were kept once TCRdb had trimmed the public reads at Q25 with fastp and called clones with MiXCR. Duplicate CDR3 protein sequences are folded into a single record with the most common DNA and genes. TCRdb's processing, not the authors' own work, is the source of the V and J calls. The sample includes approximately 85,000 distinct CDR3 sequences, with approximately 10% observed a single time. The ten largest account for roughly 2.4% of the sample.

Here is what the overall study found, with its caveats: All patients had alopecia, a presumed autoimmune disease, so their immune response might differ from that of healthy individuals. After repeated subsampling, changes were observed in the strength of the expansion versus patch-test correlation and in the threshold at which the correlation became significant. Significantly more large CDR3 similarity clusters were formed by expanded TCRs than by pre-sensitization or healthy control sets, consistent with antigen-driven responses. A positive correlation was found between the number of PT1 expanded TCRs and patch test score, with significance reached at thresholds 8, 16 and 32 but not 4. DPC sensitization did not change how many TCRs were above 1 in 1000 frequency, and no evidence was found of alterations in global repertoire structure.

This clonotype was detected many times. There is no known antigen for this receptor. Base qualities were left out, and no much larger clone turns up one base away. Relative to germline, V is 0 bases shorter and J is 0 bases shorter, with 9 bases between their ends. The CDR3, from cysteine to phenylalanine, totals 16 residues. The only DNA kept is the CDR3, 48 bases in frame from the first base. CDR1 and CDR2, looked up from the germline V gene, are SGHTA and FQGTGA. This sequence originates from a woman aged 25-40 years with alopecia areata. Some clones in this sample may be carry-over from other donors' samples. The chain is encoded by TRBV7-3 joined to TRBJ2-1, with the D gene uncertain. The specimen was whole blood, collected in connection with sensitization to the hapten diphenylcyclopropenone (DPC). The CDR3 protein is CASSLTGISSYNEQFF. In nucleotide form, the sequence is TGTGCCAGCAGCTTAACAGGGATAAGCTCCTACAATGAGCAGTTCTTC.